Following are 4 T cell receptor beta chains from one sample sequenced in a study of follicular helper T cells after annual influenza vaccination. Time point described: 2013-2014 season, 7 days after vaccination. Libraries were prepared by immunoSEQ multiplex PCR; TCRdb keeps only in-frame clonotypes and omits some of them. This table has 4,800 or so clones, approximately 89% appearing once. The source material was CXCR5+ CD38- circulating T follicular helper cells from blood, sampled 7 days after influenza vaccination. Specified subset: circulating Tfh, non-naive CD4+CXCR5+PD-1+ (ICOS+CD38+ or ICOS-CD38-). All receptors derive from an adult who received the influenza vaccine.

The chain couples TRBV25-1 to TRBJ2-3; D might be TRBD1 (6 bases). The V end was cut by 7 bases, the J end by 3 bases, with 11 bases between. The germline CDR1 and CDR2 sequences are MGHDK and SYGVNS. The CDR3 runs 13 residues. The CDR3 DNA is TGTGCCAGCACGGCAGGGGCAACAGATACGCAGTATTTT. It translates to CASTAGATDTQYF. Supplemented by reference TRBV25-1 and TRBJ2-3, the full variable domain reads EADIYQTPRYLVIGTGKKITLECSQTMGHDKMYWYQQDPGMELHLIHYSYGVNSTEKGDLSSESTVSRIRTEHFPLTLESARPSHTSQYLCASTAGATDTQYFGPGTRLTVL.

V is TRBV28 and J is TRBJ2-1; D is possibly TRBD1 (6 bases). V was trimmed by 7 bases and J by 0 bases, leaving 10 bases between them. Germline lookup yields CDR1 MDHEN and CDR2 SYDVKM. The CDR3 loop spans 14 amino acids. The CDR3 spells CASTTGSSYNEQFF. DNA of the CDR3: TGTGCCAGCACAACAGGGAGCTCCTACAATGAGCAGTTCTTC.

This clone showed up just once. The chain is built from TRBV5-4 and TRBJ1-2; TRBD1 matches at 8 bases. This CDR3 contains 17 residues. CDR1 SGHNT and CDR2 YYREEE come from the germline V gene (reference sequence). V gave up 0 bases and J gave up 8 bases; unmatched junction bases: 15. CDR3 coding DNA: TGTGCCAGCAGCTTGGCCTTTAGGAACAGGGGGTCGGGAGGCTACACCTTC. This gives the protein CASSLAFRNRGSGGYTF. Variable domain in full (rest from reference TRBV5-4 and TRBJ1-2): ETGVTQSPTHLIKTRGQQVTLRCSSQSGHNTVSWYQQALGQGPQFIFQYYREEENGRGNFPPRFSGLQFPNYSSELNVNALELDDSALYLCASSLAFRNRGSGGYTFGSGTRLTVV.

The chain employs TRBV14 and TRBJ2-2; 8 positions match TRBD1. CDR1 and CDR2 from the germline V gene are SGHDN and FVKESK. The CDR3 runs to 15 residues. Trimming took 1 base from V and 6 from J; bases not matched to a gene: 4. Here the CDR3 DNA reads TGTGCCAGCAGCCAAGGACAGGGGTCCGCCGGGGAGCTGTTTTTT. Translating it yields CASSQGQGSAGELFF.